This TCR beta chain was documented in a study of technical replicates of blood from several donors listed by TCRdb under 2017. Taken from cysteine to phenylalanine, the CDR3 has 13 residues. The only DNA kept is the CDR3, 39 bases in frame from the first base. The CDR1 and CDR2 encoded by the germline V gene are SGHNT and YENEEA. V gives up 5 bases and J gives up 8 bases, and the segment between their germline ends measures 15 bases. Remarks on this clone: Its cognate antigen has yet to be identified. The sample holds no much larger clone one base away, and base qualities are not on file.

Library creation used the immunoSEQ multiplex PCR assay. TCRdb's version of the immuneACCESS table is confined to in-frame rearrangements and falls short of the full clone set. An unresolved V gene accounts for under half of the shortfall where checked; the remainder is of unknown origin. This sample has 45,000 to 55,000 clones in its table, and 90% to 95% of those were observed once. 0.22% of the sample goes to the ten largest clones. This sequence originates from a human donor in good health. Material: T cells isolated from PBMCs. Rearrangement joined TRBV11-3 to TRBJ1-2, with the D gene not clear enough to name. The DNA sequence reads TGTGCCAGCAGCCCCGGGGAGTCAAGCGGCTACACCTTC. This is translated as CASSPGESSGYTF.